This T cell receptor (beta chain) derives from a study of T cells in localized non-small cell lung cancer. General observations from the study: Of the tissues analyzed, uninvolved adjacent lung showed maximal T cell clonality, greater than tumor. A median of approximately 60 of the top 100 tumor clones appeared in adjacent lung, which was paired and uninvolved. A higher density of T cells in blood coincided with extended overall survival. Only one tumor region went through sequencing, so heterogeneity may still be there.

The data were produced by immunoSEQ multiplex PCR, yet TCRdb's version contains in-frame clones alone and is incomplete. The repertoire holds around 36,000 clones, with about 86% as singletons. Germline V gene data show CDR1 as SGDLS and CDR2 as YYNGEE. The CDR3 sequence is 13 residues long. A note on this clone: What it binds is not known.

This sequence was found in a male donor aged 60 or older with stage II lung adenocarcinoma. The chain combines TRBV9 with TRBJ2-5; D not certain. The DNA end lines up better with TRBJ2-7; the J call may be wrong. The specimen was peripheral blood mononuclear cells, collected before any cancer treatment. This CDR3 reads CASSVGRRTEQYF. CDR3 DNA sequence: TGTGCCAGCAGCGTAGGACGGCGGACCGAGCAGTACTTC.